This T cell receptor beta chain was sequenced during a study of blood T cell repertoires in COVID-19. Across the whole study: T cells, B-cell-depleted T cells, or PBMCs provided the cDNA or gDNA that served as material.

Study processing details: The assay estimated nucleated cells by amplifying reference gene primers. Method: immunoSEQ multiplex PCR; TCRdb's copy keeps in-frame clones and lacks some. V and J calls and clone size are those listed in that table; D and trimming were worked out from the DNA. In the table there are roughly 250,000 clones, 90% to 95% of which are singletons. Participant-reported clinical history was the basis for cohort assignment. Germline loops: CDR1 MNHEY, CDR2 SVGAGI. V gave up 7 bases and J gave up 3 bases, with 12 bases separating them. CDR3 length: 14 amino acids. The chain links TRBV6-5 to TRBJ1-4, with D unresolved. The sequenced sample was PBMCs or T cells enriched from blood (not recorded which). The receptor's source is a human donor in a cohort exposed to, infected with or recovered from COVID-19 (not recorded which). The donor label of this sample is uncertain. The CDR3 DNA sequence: TGTGCCAGCATGACTGACCGCTCTAATGAAAAACTGTTTTTT. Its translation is CASMTDRSNEKLFF.